This TCR beta chain emerged from a study of response to subunit inactivated influenza vaccine. Study observations and caveats: New T cells are recruited in small numbers by each seasonal influenza vaccination, according to the authors' suggestion.

Germline lookup yields CDR1 SEHNR and CDR2 FQNEAQ (reference sequence). The CDR3 has 15 residues. Each CDR3 protein gets one entry after TCRdb re-called the RT-PCR reads with MiXCR. Among around 850,000 distinct CDR3 sequences listed, less than 20% were seen once. This clonotype was observed many times. Its specificity is not known. The chain carries TRBV7-9 and TRBJ2-1, with 10 nucleotides matching TRBD2. This sequence was found in a man aged 50 to 59 who received an inactivated influenza vaccine. Specimen: PBMCs from blood, collected 4 to 6 days after vaccination. CDR3 DNA: TGTGCTACAGAGGACTTAGCGGGAGGTGTCAATGAGCAGTTCTTC. Translating it yields CATEDLAGGVNEQFF. The full variable domain, with the rest looked up from reference TRBV7-9 and TRBJ2-1, is DTGVSQNPRHKITKRGQNVTFRCDPISEHNRLYWYRQTLGQGPEFLTYFQNEAQLEKSRLLSDRFSAERPKGSFSTLEIQRTEQGDSAMYLCATEDLAGGVNEQFFGPGTRLTVL.